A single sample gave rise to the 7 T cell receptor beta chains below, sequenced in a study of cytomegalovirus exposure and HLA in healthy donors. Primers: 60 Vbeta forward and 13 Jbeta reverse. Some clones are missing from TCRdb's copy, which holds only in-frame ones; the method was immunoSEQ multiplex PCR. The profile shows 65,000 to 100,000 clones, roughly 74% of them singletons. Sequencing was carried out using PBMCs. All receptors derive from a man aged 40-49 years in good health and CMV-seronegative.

The CDR3 DNA sequence: TGTGCCAGCAGGGGCACCGGTTCGCAGTACTTC. Residues: CASRGTGSQYF. The chain carries TRBV6-1 and TRBJ2-7; D ambiguous. This CDR3 is built from 11 residues. Germline CDR1 is MNHNS and CDR2 is SASEGT. The germline V and J ends were trimmed by 6 bases and 9 bases, with 12 bases remaining between them.

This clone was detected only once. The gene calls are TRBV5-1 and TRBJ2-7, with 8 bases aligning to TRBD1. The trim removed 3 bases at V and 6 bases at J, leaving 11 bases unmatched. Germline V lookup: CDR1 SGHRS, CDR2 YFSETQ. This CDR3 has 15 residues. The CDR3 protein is CASSSRNDRGGEQYF. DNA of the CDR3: TGCGCCAGCAGCTCAAGGAATGACAGGGGCGGCGAGCAGTACTTC.

In DNA form, the CDR3 reads TGTGCCAGCAGCGTAACTAGCGGGAGTGAGACCCAGTACTTC. Its protein product is CASSVTSGSETQYF. The V and J genes are TRBV9 and TRBJ2-5; 11 bases line up with TRBD2. Losses at the gene ends were 1 base for V and 5 bases for J; bases not matched to a gene: 1. Germline values: CDR1 SGDLS, CDR2 YYNGEE. The CDR3 length is 14 residues.

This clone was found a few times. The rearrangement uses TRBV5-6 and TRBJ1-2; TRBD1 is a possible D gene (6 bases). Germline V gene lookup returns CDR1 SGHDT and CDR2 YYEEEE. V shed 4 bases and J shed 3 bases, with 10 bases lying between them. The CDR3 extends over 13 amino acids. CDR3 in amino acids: CASSQGQYYGYTF. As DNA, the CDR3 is TGTGCCAGCAGCCAAGGACAGTACTATGGCTACACCTTC.

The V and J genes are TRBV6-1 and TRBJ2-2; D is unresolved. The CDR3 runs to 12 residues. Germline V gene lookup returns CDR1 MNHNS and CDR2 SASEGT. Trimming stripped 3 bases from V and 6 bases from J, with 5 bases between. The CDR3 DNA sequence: TGTGCCAGCAGTGACTACTCCGGGGAGCTGTTTTTT. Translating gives CASSDYSGELFF.

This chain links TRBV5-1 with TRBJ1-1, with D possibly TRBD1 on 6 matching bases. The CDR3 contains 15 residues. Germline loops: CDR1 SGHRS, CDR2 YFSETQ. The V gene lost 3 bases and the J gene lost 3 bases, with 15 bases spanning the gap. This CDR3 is CASSYAGPGDTEAFF. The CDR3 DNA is TGCGCCAGCAGCTACGCCGGGCCAGGGGACACTGAAGCTTTCTTT.

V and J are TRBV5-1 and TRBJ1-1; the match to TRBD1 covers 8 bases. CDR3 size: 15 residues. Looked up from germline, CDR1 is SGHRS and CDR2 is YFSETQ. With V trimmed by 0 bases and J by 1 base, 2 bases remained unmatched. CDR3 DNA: TGCGCCAGCAGCTTGGATGGGACAGGGAACACTGAAGCTTTCTTT. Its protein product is CASSLDGTGNTEAFF.